This T cell receptor (beta chain) was sequenced in a study of blood T cell repertoires in COVID-19. At the level of the study: Samples of COVID-19 (acute and convalescent) were obtained from the United States, Italy and Spain. Sample material is recorded as cDNA or gDNA derived from T cells, B-cell-depleted T cells, or PBMCs.

Germline V gene sequence: CDR1 SGHRS, CDR2 YFSETQ. V was cut by 1 base and J by 4 bases, with 14 bases left in between. The CDR3 contains 15 residues. Original analysis: Researchers report that nucleated cell counts were estimated from reference gene primer amplification. Profiled with immunoSEQ multiplex PCR; TCRdb holds only in-frame clones, not every one. From that table come the V and J calls and clone size; the DNA was used to work out D and trimming. The sample lists roughly 60,000 clones; more than 70% were seen once. The Seattle site enrolled patients during active infection and followed them longitudinally.

The V and J genes are TRBV5-1 and TRBJ2-5; D gene unclear. The source is a man in his 60s with COVID-19, enrolled during active disease. The sequenced material came from peripheral blood. DNA for the CDR3: TGCGCCAGCAGCTTGTCGGCAGGAAAAGCAGAGACCCAGTACTTC. It translates to CASSLSAGKAETQYF.